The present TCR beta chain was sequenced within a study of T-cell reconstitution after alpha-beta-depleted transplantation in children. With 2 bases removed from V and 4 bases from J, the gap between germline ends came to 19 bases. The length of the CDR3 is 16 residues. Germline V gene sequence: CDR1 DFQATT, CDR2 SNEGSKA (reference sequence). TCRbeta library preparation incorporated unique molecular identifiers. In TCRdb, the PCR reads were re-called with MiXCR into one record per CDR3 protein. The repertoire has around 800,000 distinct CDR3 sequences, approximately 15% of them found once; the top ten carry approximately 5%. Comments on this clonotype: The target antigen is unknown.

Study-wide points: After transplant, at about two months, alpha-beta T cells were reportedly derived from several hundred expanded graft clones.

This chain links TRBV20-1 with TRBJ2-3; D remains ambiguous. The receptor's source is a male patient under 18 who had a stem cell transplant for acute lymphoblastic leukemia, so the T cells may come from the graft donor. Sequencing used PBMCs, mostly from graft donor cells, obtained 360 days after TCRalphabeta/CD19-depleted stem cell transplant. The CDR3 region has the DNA TGCAGTGCTAGATCCCCGATCGGCTCAGTCGCAGATACGCAGTATTTT. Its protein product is CSARSPIGSVADTQYF.